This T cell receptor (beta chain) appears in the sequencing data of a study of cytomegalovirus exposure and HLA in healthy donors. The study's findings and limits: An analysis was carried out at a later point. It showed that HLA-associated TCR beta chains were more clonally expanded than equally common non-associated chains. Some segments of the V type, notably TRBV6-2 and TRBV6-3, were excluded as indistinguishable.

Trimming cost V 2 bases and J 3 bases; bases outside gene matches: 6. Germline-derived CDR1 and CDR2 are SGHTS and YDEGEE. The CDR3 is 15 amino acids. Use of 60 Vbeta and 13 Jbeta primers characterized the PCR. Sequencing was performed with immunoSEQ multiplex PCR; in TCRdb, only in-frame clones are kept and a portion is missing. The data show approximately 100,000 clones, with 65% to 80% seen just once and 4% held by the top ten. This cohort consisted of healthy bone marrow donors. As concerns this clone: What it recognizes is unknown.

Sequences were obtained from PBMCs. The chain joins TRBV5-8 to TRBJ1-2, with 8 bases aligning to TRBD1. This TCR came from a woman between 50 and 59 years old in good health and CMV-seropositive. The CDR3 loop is CASSFRSGGDYGYTF. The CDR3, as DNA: TGTGCCAGCAGCTTCCGCTCAGGGGGCGACTATGGCTACACCTTC. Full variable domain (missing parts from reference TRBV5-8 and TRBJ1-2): EAGVTQSPTHLIKTRGQQATLRCSPISGHTSVYWYQQALGLGLQFLLWYDEGEERNRGNFPPRFSGRQFPNYSSELNVNALELEDSALYLCASSFRSGGDYGYTFGSGTRLTVV.